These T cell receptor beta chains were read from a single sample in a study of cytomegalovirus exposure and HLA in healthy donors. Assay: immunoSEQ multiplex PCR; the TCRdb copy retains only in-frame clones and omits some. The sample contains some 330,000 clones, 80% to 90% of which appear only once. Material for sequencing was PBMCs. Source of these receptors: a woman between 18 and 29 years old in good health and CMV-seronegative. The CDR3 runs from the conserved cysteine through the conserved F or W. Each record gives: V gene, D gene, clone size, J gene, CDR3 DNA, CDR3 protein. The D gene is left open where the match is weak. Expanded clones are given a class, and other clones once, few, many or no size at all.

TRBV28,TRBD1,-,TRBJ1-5,TGTGCCAGCACCCTCCCCTGGGACAGACATAGCAATCAGCCCCAGCATTTT,CASTLPWDRHSNQPQHF
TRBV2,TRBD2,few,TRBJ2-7,TGTGCCAGGCGGACTAGCGGGAGTGCCCACGAGCAGTACTTC,CARRTSGSAHEQYF
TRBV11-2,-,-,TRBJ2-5,TGTGCCAGCAGCTTAGATTGGGGGCTAGCGGAAGAGACCCAGTACTTC,CASSLDWGLAEETQYF
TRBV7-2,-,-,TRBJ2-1,TGTGCCAGCAGTGTCTACCGGGATGAGCAGTTCTTC,CASSVYRDEQFF
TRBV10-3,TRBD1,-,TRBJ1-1,TGTGCCATCAGGCGGGGACAGGGCGAGGGCACTGAAGCTTTCTTT,CAIRRGQGEGTEAFF
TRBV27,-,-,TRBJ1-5,TGTGCCAGCAGTTTACTCGCGGGGGGCGGTCATCAGCCCCAGCATTTT,CASSLLAGGGHQPQHF
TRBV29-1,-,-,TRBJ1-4,TGCAGCGCCAAGGACAGTCGATCAACTAATGAAAAACTGTTTTTT,CSAKDSRSTNEKLFF
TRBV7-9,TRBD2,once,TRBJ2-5,TGTGCCAGCAGGAACACTAGCGGGAGAAGGGGAGGAGAGACCCAGTACTTC,CASRNTSGRRGGETQYF
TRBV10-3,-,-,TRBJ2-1,TGTGCCAGCCTCAGCGGAGGTCGGAATGAGCAGTTCTTC,CASLSGGRNEQFF
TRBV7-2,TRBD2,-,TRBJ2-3,TGTGCCAGCAGCTTGGGGGGGACGATCAGCACAGATACGCAGTATTTT,CASSLGGTISTDTQYF
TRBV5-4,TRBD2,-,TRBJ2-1,TGTGCCAGCAGCTTGGCTTGGAGCGGGAGACGCAATGAGCAGTTCTTC,CASSLAWSGRRNEQFF
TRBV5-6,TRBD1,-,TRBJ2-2,TGTGCCAGCAGCTTCTCAGGGGGCTCGAACACCGGGGAGCTGTTTTTT,CASSFSGGSNTGELFF
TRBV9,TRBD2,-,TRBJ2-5,TGTGCCAGCAGCGAGAGGACTAGCGGGAGTCGGGAGACCCAGTACTTC,CASSERTSGSRETQYF
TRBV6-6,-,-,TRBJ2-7,TGTGCCAGCAGTCCCCTGAGCGACCTTGGGGAGCAGTACTTC,CASSPLSDLGEQYF
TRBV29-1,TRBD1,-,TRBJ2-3,TGCAGCGTTGGGAGGGGGACAGGGGTAAATACGCAGTATTTT,CSVGRGTGVNTQYF
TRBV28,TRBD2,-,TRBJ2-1,TGTGCCAGCAGTTCCCTCTTAGCGGGAGACCGCAATGAGCAGTTCTTC,CASSSLLAGDRNEQFF
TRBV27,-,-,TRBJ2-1,TGTGCCAGCAGTTTATCGTGGGAGTTGAACAATGAGCAGTTCTTC,CASSLSWELNNEQFF
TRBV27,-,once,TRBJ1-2,TGTGCCAGCAGGCCAGACAGGACTAACTATGGCTACACCTTC,CASRPDRTNYGYTF
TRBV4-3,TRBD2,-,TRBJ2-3,TGCGCCAGCAGCCAAGGGGTAGTTGGCGGGAGCGCAGATACGCAGTATTTT,CASSQGVVGGSADTQYF
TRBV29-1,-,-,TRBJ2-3,TGCAGCGCCGGAGCTAGCACAGATACGCAGTATTTT,CSAGASTDTQYF
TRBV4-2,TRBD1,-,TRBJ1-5,TGTGCCAGCAGCCAGCCGAGGGACAGGGGGCTATATCAGCCCCAGCATTTT,CASSQPRDRGLYQPQHF
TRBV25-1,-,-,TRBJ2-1,TGTGCCAGCAGTGGGTCCGGGACTCCCTCCCTGAATGAGCAGTTCTTC,CASSGSGTPSLNEQFF
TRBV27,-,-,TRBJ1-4,TGTGCCAGCAGTTTACTCCCTTCCGGGGGGGAGGGTGAAAAACTGTTTTTT,CASSLLPSGGEGEKLFF
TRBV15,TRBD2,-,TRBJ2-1,TGTGCCACCAGCAGAGCTTCAGCGGGAGTCTACAATGAGCAGTTCTTC,CATSRASAGVYNEQFF
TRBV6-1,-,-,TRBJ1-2,TGTGCCAGCAGGAAAACAGAGTTATATGGCTACACCTTC,CASRKTELYGYTF
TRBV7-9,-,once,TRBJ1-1,TGTGCCAGCAGCTTTGGGGGGGACACTGAAGCTTTCTTT,CASSFGGDTEAFF
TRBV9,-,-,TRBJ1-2,TGTGCCAGCAGCGAAGCGTTTAACTATGGCTACACCTTC,CASSEAFNYGYTF
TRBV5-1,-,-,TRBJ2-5,TGCGCCAGCAGCGTTGGACAGTCCGCCCAAGAGACCCAGTACTTC,CASSVGQSAQETQYF
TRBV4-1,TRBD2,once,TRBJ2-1,TGCGCCAGCAGCCAAGACGCTAGCGGCGGATACAATGAGCAGTTCTTC,CASSQDASGGYNEQFF
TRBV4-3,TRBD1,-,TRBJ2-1,TGCGCCAGCAGCCAAATATTGCGGGGGACAGGGGACATCAATGAGCAGTTCTTC,CASSQILRGTGDINEQFF
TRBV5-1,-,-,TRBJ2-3,TGCGCCAGCCGGGAACCTAGCACAGATACGCAGTATTTT,CASREPSTDTQYF
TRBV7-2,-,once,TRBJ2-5,TGTGCCAGCAGCTTGTATTCAGGGGATCAAGAGACCCAGTACTTC,CASSLYSGDQETQYF
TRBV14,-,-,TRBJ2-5,TGTGCCAGCAGCCAAGATAGCTGGGAGACCCAGTACTTC,CASSQDSWETQYF
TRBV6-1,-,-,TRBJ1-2,TGTGCCAGCAGTGAAAGGGGTGGGGGACACCACTATGGCTACACCTTC,CASSERGGGHHYGYTF
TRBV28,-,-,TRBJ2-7,TGTGCCAGCAGTACAAACTACGAGCAGTACTTC,CASSTNYEQYF
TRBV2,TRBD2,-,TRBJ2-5,TGTGCCAGCAGTGAAGATGTAAGCGGGAGGGTTACTCAAGAGACCCAGTACTTC,CASSEDVSGRVTQETQYF
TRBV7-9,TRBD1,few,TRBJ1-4,TGTGCCAGCAGCTGGGAAACAGGGGAACTGTTTTTT,CASSWETGELFF
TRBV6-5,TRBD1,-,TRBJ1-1,TGTGCCAGCACTCCAGGGGGCCGTATAGTTTTCTTT,CASTPGGRIVFF
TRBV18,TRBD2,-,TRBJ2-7,TGTGCCAGCTCGACAATTAGCGGGGGGAGCTCCTACGAGCAGTACTTC,CASSTISGGSSYEQYF
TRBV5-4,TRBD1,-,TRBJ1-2,TGTGCCAGCAGCTTGCCCGCAGGGGGGAACTATGGCTACACCTTC,CASSLPAGGNYGYTF
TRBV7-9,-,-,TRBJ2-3,TGTGCCAGCAGCTTGGGCAGGGTCGAAGATACGCAGTATTTT,CASSLGRVEDTQYF
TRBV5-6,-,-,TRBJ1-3,TGTGCCAGCAGCAATACGAGCTCTGGAAACACCATATATTTT,CASSNTSSGNTIYF
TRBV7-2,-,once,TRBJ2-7,TGTGCCAGCACCAACTGGGGCGGGACCTACGAGCAGTACTTC,CASTNWGGTYEQYF
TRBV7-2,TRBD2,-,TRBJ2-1,TGTGCCAGCAGCTTAGGAAGCGGGAATTACAATGAGCAGTTCTTC,CASSLGSGNYNEQFF
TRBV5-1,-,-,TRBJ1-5,TGCGCCAGCAGCTCCTCGGGGGAACCCAATCAGCCCCAGCATTTT,CASSSSGEPNQPQHF
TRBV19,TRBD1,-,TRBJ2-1,TGTGCCAGTAACAGAGGGGGCGGATCTAGTGAGCAGTTCTTC,CASNRGGGSSEQFF
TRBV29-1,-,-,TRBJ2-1,TGCAGCGTTGAAGCTAGACTAGTAGGGAATGAGCAGTTCTTC,CSVEARLVGNEQFF
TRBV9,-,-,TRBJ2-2,TGTGCCAGCACATACACGAACACCGGGGAGCTGTTTTTT,CASTYTNTGELFF
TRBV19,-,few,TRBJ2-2,TGTGCCAGTAGTCAGACAGGTGGGGAGCTGTTTTTT,CASSQTGGELFF
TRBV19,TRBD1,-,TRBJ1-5,TGTGCCAGTAACGATCACAGGGGTAGCAATCAGCCCCAGCATTTT,CASNDHRGSNQPQHF
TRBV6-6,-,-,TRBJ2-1,TGTGCCAGCAGGAGGGACTCCCTTAATGAGCAGTTCTTC,CASRRDSLNEQFF
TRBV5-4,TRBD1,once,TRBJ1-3,TGTGCCAGCAGCTTTGGGACAGGGGCTGGAAACACCATATATTTT,CASSFGTGAGNTIYF
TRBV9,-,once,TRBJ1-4,TGTGCCAGCAGCGTAGGCAGGGTGAATGAAAAACTGTTTTTT,CASSVGRVNEKLFF
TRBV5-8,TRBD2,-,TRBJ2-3,TGTGCCAGCAGCCTCCGGGCTAGCGGGGGGCCTGGGGATACGCAGTATTTT,CASSLRASGGPGDTQYF
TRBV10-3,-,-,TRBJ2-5,TGTGCCTGCGCAGGGGACCAAGAGACCCAGTACTTC,CACAGDQETQYF
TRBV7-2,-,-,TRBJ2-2,TGTGCCAGCAGCTTAAGTCAGGAAGGGGAGCTGTTTTTT,CASSLSQEGELFF
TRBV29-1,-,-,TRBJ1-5,TGCAGCGCCACGGTGGGACTGGGTGGCAATCAGCCCCAGCATTTT,CSATVGLGGNQPQHF
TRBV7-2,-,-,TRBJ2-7,TGTGCCAGCAGCTTAGTAGCAGGGCACGAGCAGTACTTC,CASSLVAGHEQYF
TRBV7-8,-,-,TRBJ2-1,TGTGCCAGCAGGCTTAGAGGCGGGAATGAGCAGTTCTTC,CASRLRGGNEQFF
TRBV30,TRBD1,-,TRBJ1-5,TGTGCCTGGAGTGTATCGGGACAGGGGCTAAGACGGGGCAATCAGCCCCAGCATTTT,CAWSVSGQGLRRGNQPQHF